The next 30 T cell receptor beta chains were all read from a single sample in a study of cytomegalovirus exposure and HLA in healthy donors. The PCR employed 60 Vbeta primers together with 13 Jbeta primers. TCRdb's table, derived via immunoSEQ multiplex PCR, lists solely in-frame clones and lacks some. The sample yields 90,000 to 150,000 clones, roughly 80% seen once. Source material: PBMCs. These receptors were collected from a woman aged 30 to 39 in good health and CMV-seropositive.

The V gene is TRBV28, the J gene TRBJ1-3; D is ambiguous. V lost 3 bases, J lost 0 bases, and 6 bases lay in between. The CDR3 has 14 amino acids. The germline V gene has CDR1 MDHEN and CDR2 SYDVKM. The CDR3 DNA follows: TGTGCCAGCAGTTTGGCGGGCTCTGGAAACACCATATATTTT. This codes for CASSLAGSGNTIYF.

V gene TRBV7-9 combines with J gene TRBJ2-7; possible D gene TRBD2, 6 bases. Trimming shortened V by 5 bases and J by 6 bases, and 8 bases separated the two germline ends. Germline V gene sequence: CDR1 SEHNR, CDR2 FQNEAQ (reference sequence). The CDR3 runs to 11 residues. The CDR3 spells CASSNGGEQYF. The CDR3 DNA sequence: TGTGCCAGCAGCAACGGGGGCGAGCAGTACTTC. The full variable domain, rest sourced from reference TRBV7-9 and TRBJ2-7, is DTGVSQNPRHKITKRGQNVTFRCDPISEHNRLYWYRQTLGQGPEFLTYFQNEAQLEKSRLLSDRFSAERPKGSFSTLEIQRTEQGDSAMYLCASSNGGEQYFGPGTRLTVT.

This clone was detected only once. This chain joins TRBV10-3 and TRBJ2-7; D remains unclear. Trimming removed 6 bases from V and 2 bases from J, with 14 bases in between. Per the germline V gene, CDR1 is ENHRY and CDR2 is SYGVKD. This CDR3 has 14 amino acids. CDR3 amino acids: CAIRPVAVAYEQYF. The CDR3 nucleotides are TGTGCCATCAGGCCAGTAGCAGTTGCCTACGAGCAGTACTTC.

In its sample, this clone was seen a few times. The chain has TRBV4-2 and TRBJ2-6; D uncertain. Looked up from germline, CDR1 is LGHNA and CDR2 is YNFKEQ. This CDR3 has 17 residues. Trimming pared 0 bases from V and 0 bases from J, leaving 9 bases between. CDR3 region: CASSQEEFNSGANVLTF. CDR3 DNA: TGTGCCAGCAGCCAAGAAGAGTTTAACTCTGGGGCCAACGTCCTGACTTTC.

This clone was found once. V gene TRBV13 combines with J gene TRBJ2-3; D may be TRBD2 (6 bases). CDR1 and CDR2 (germline): PRHDT, FYEKMQ (reference sequence). V was clipped by 4 bases and J by 0 bases, with 14 bases between them. The length of the CDR3 is 16 residues. CDR3 coding DNA: TGTGCCAGCAGCTCAACCGGGACTGCTAGCACAGATACGCAGTATTTT. Its protein is CASSSTGTASTDTQYF.

This clone is a singleton in its sample. The CDR3 DNA follows: TGTGCCAGCAGTTACGGCCCAGGCGCCCCCATATATTTT. Translating gives CASSYGPGAPIYF. This sequence joins TRBV6-6 and TRBJ1-3; D is undetermined. Trimming removed 2 bases from V and 11 bases from J, with 13 bases in between. The CDR3 sequence is 13 residues long. Germline V lookup: CDR1 MNHNY, CDR2 SVGAGI (reference sequence).

This clone is a singleton in its sample. V is TRBV27 and J is TRBJ2-1; 10 bases match TRBD2. V gave up 4 bases and J gave up 8 bases; unmatched junction bases: 8. Germline CDR1 reads MNHEY; CDR2 reads SMNVEV (reference sequence). The CDR3 loop spans 15 amino acids. The CDR3 reads CASSYLGLASDEQFF. DNA of the CDR3: TGTGCCAGCAGTTACCTGGGACTAGCGTCGGATGAGCAGTTCTTC.

The chain has TRBV27 and TRBJ1-5; maybe TRBD1 (6 bases). This CDR3 is 15 amino acids long. Between the trimmed V and J ends, which lost 5 bases and 7 bases, there was a span of 18 bases. Per germline, CDR1 MNHEY and CDR2 SMNVEV (reference sequence). As DNA, the CDR3 is TGTGCCAGCAGTCCGACCAGGGGCCTCTGGCAGCCCCAGCATTTT. It is translated as CASSPTRGLWQPQHF.

V usage is TRBV6-6 and J usage is TRBJ1-5; D call uncertain. Germline V gives CDR1 MNHNY, CDR2 SVGAGI (reference sequence). CDR3 length equals 15 residues. V was cut by 4 bases and J by 4 bases, with 14 bases left in between. The CDR3 here is CASSSYRESNQPQHF. The CDR3 region has the DNA TGTGCCAGCAGTTCCTACCGAGAGTCAAATCAGCCCCAGCATTTT.

This rearrangement joins TRBV28 to TRBJ2-1; TRBD2 aligns across 8 bases. Germline loops: CDR1 MDHEN, CDR2 SYDVKM. This CDR3 spans 16 amino acids. The trim removed 6 bases at V and 4 bases at J, leaving 11 bases unmatched. CDR3 bases: TGTGCCAGCAGACAAGACCTAGCGGGCCCTTACAATGAGCAGTTCTTC. The encoded protein is CASRQDLAGPYNEQFF.

This chain connects TRBV4-3 to TRBJ1-6, with a possible D match to TRBD1 (5 bases). The V and J ends lost 2 bases and 6 bases respectively, with 17 bases between them. Germline V gene lookup returns CDR1 LGHNA and CDR2 YSLEER. CDR3 length equals 17 residues. CDR3 loop: CASSQRTLSPSNSPLHF. The CDR3 nucleotides read TGCGCCAGCAGCCAAAGGACACTTTCCCCCAGTAATTCACCCCTCCACTTT.

This clone was observed a few times. The chain joins TRBV4-2 to TRBJ2-6, with TRBD1 identical over 8 bases. V was clipped by 5 bases and J by 3 bases; unmatched bases: 12. The CDR3 sequence is 18 residues long. Germline CDR1 LGHNA, CDR2 YNFKEQ. As DNA, the CDR3 is TGTGCCAGCAGCGAACACGGCAGGGGGCGGGTTGGGGCCAACGTCCTGACTTTC. This gives the protein CASSEHGRGRVGANVLTF.

V and J are TRBV6-5 and TRBJ1-1; D unclear. In germline, CDR1 is MNHEY, CDR2 SVGAGI. The CDR3 spans 16 residues. V was trimmed by 2 bases and J by 0 bases, leaving 13 bases between them. The CDR3 here is CASSYQNSRMNTEAFF. The CDR3 DNA reads TGTGCCAGCAGTTACCAAAACTCCCGAATGAACACTGAAGCTTTCTTT.

In this sample, this clone turned up a few times. The rearrangement joins TRBV5-1 to TRBJ2-3; TRBD1 matches 7 bases. This CDR3 contains 14 residues. The J segment lost 6 bases and the V segment lost 1 base, leaving 5 bases of the junction unmatched. The germline CDR1 and CDR2 sequences are SGHRS and YFSETQ. Here the CDR3 DNA reads TGCGCCAGCAGCTTGCTAGGGGGCGGGGATACGCAGTATTTT. The encoded protein is CASSLLGGGDTQYF.

The rearrangement uses TRBV7-9 and TRBJ2-5; D uncertain. CDR1 and CDR2 (germline): SEHNR, FQNEAQ (reference sequence). V was clipped by 5 bases and J by 1 base, with 2 bases between them. CDR3 length: 11 amino acids. The CDR3 bases are TGTGCCAGCAGCCGCCAAGAGACCCAGTACTTC. It codes for CASSRQETQYF.

The gene calls are TRBV7-9 and TRBJ2-3, with 10 bases identical to TRBD1. The V gene's germline CDR1 is SEHNR and CDR2 FQNEAQ (reference sequence). The CDR3 length is 15 residues. The ends lost 2 bases at V and 3 bases at J; junction bases unmatched: 2. The CDR3 protein is CASSLPGQGTDTQYF. CDR3 nucleotide sequence: TGTGCCAGCAGCTTACCGGGACAGGGGACAGATACGCAGTATTTT.

This clone is a singleton in its sample. The chain uses TRBV19 and TRBJ2-1; possibly TRBD2 for D (5 bases). Trimming stripped 3 bases from V and 8 bases from J, with 14 bases between. The CDR3 is 14 amino acids. Germline V gene data show CDR1 as LNHDA and CDR2 as SQIVND (reference sequence). In DNA form, the CDR3 reads TGTGCCAGTAGTATCGTTGCCTCGGGGTATGAGCAGTTCTTC. Its translation: CASSIVASGYEQFF.

CDR3 sequence: CASSVGTGTYHNSPLHF. Here the CDR3 DNA reads TGTGCCAGCAGCGTAGGAACCGGGACATACCATAATTCACCCCTCCACTTT. V is TRBV9 and J is TRBJ1-6, with TRBD1 as a possible D gene (6 bases). There are 17 residues in the CDR3. Germline CDR1 SGDLS, CDR2 YYNGEE. V lost 0 bases and J 5 bases, leaving 15 bases between the germline ends.

V is TRBV27 and J is TRBJ1-1, with no clear D. Deletions cut 3 bases from V and 1 base from J, with 9 bases between. The CDR3 has 14 residues. Germline V gives CDR1 MNHEY, CDR2 SMNVEV (reference sequence). The CDR3 DNA reads TGTGCCAGCAGTTTTGTGAGGGAGAACACTGAAGCTTTCTTT. This sequence encodes CASSFVRENTEAFF.

The chain employs TRBV6-1 and TRBJ2-3; tentatively, D is TRBD2 (7 bases). Germline-derived CDR1 and CDR2 are MNHNS and SASEGT. V was cut by 7 bases and J by 2 bases, with 13 bases left in between. The CDR3 runs 14 residues. This CDR3 is CASNTGGHTDTQYF. CDR3 DNA sequence: TGTGCCAGCAATACGGGGGGCCACACAGATACGCAGTATTTT.

The J gene is TRBJ2-3, the V gene TRBV5-6; tentative D call: TRBD1 (6 bases). Germline values: CDR1 SGHDT, CDR2 YYEEEE. The V and J ends lost 4 bases and 2 bases respectively, with 17 bases between them. The CDR3 sequence is 16 residues long. The CDR3 nucleotides read TGTGCCAGCAGCGACCTAGAGGGACATGTCACAGATACGCAGTATTTT. Protein: CASSDLEGHVTDTQYF.

The table lists this clone with a count of one. V and J are TRBV5-1 and TRBJ2-1, with 9 bases fitting TRBD1. The V segment lost 4 bases and the J segment 4 bases; nucleotides outside the gene matches: 9. The CDR3 is made up of 16 amino acids. Germline assignment: CDR1 SGHRS and CDR2 YFSETQ. This chain's CDR3 is CASSPMTGGLYNEQFF. In DNA, the CDR3 is TGCGCCAGCAGCCCAATGACAGGGGGTCTTTACAATGAGCAGTTCTTC.

This chain links TRBV20-1 with TRBJ2-7; D perhaps matches TRBD1 (7 bases). The CDR3 totals 10 residues. Germline V CDR1 and CDR2: DFQATT, SNEGSKA (reference sequence). V lost 6 bases, J lost 6 bases, and 9 bases lay in between. Here the CDR3 reads CSAQGGEQYF. The CDR3 DNA follows: TGCAGTGCCCAGGGGGGCGAGCAGTACTTC.

J is TRBJ2-1 and V is TRBV7-2, with 13 bases lining up with TRBD2. The junction had 6 bases not matched to a gene; V was cut back by 5 bases and J by 5 bases. The CDR3 consists of 16 residues. Germline CDR1 is SGHTA and CDR2 is FQGNSA. CDR3 nucleotides: TGTGCCAGCAGCCCCCGACTAGCGGGGGGTCACAATGAGCAGTTCTTC. It specifies CASSPRLAGGHNEQFF.

V gene TRBV10-3 combines with J gene TRBJ1-3; D unresolved. The length of the CDR3 is 11 residues. Trimming shortened V by 8 bases and J by 2 bases, and 4 bases separated the two germline ends. Germline V CDR1 and CDR2: ENHRY, SYGVKD. The CDR3 DNA reads TGTGCCATCGGCCCTGGAAACACCATATATTTT. This encodes CAIGPGNTIYF.

The chain uses TRBV5-4 and TRBJ2-3, with D possibly being TRBD1 (6 bases). Trimming took off 0 bases at V and 4 bases at J, with 12 bases between the two ends. The CDR3 is 15 amino acids. Germline assignment: CDR1 SGHNT and CDR2 YYREEE (reference sequence). CDR3 sequence: CASSLAGDFADTQYF. DNA for the CDR3: TGTGCCAGCAGCTTGGCAGGGGATTTCGCAGATACGCAGTATTTT.

This chain links TRBV7-9 with TRBJ1-5; D is possibly TRBD1 (6 bases). The germline V and J ends were trimmed by 4 bases and 1 base, with 8 bases remaining between them. This CDR3 has 14 residues. Germline V CDR1 and CDR2: SEHNR, FQNEAQ (reference sequence). CDR3 sequence reads: CASSSRGSNQPQHF. The DNA for the CDR3 is TGTGCCAGCAGCTCCAGGGGAAGCAATCAGCCCCAGCATTTT.

For the CDR3, the DNA is TGTGCCAGCAGCATAGAGGACAGGGGGCTTTATGGCTACACCTTC. Its protein is CASSIEDRGLYGYTF. The genes are TRBV5-5 and TRBJ1-2, with TRBD1 identical over 11 bases. J was trimmed by 5 bases and V by 4 bases; bases with no gene match: 7. Per germline, CDR1 SGHKS and CDR2 YYEKEE (reference sequence). The length of the CDR3 is 15 residues. Complete variable domain (other parts from reference TRBV5-5 and TRBJ1-2): DAGVTQSPTHLIKTRGQQVTLRCSPISGHKSVSWYQQVLGQGPQFIFQYYEKEERGRGNFPDRFSARQFPNYSSELNVNALLLGDSALYLCASSIEDRGLYGYTFGSGTRLTVV.

The chain has TRBV30 and TRBJ1-6, with D possibly being TRBD1 (5 bases). The CDR3 is made up of 14 amino acids. Deletions cut 2 bases from V and 9 bases from J, with 14 bases between. Germline V gene data show CDR1 as GTSNPN and CDR2 as SVGIG (reference sequence). CDR3 DNA sequence: TGTGCCTGGAGTCCGGGGGAAGAGGGTTCACCCCTCCACTTT. This sequence encodes CAWSPGEEGSPLHF.

The chain joins TRBV29-1 to TRBJ2-2; D unresolved. Trimming took 7 bases from V and 4 from J, leaving 16 bases between them. CDR1 is SQVTM, CDR2 ANQGSEA, per germline. This CDR3 region has 14 residues. CDR3 loop: CSAIDKRFTGELFF. In nucleotides, the CDR3 is TGCAGCGCTATCGATAAGAGGTTCACCGGGGAGCTGTTTTTT.